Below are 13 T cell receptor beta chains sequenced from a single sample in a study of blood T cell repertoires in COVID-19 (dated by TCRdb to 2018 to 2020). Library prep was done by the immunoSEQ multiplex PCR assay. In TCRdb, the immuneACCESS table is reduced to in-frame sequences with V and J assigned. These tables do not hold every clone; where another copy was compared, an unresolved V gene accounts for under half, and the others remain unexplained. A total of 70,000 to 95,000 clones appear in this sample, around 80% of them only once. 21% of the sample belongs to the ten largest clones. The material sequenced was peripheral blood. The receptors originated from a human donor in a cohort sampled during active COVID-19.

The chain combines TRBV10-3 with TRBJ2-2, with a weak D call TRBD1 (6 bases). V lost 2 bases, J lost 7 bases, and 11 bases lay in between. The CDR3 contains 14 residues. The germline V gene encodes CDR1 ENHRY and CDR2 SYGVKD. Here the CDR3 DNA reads TGTGCCATCAGTGAGCAGGGGAGCGGCGGGGAGCTGTTTTTT. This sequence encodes CAISEQGSGGELFF.

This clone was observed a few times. The CDR3 DNA reads TGTGCCAGCAAGGGACAGGGCGGGAGCCTTGAGCAGTTCTTC. Protein product: CASKGQGGSLEQFF. This chain uses TRBV2 with TRBJ2-1; 9 nucleotides align to TRBD1. The CDR3 is made up of 14 amino acids. J was trimmed by 9 bases and V by 7 bases; bases with no gene match: 10. The germline gives CDR1 SNHLY, CDR2 FYNNEI.

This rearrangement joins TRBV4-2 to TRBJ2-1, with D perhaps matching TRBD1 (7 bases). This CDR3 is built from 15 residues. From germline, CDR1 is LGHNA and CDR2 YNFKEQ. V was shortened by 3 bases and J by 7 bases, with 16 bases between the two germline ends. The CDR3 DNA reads TGTGCCAGCAGCCAGGAGGGACAGAGGTCGAATGAGCAGTTCTTC. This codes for CASSQEGQRSNEQFF.

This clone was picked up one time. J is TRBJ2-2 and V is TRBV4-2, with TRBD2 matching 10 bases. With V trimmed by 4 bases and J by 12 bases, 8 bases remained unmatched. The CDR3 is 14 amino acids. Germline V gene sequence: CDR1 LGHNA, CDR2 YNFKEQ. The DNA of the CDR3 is TGTGCCAGCAGCCGGGAAACTAGCGGGGACCAGCTGTTTTTT. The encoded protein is CASSRETSGDQLFF.

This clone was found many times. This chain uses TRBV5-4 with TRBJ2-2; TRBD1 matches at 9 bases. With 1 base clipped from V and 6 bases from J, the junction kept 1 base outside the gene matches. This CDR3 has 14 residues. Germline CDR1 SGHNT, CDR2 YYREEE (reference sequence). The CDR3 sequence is CASSLRTGAGELFF. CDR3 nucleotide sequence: TGTGCCAGCAGCTTGAGGACAGGGGCCGGGGAGCTGTTTTTT.

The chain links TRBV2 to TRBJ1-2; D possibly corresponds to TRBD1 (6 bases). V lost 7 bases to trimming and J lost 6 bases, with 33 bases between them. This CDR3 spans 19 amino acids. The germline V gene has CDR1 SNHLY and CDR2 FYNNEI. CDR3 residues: CASIGQQGSLQGAQNGYTF. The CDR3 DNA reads TGTGCCAGCATCGGACAGCAAGGATCCCTTCAGGGTGCGCAAAATGGCTACACCTTC.

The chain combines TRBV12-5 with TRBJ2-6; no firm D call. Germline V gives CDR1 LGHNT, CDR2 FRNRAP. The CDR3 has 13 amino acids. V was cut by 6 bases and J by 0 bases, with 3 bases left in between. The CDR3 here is CASGRSGANVLTF. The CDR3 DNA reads TGTGCTAGTGGCCGCTCTGGGGCCAACGTCCTGACTTTC.

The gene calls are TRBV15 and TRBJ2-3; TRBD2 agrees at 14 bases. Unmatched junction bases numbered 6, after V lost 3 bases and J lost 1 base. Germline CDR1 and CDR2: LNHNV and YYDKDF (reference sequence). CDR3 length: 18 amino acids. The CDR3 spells CATSRTSGGARGTDTQYF. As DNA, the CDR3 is TGTGCCACCAGCAGGACTAGCGGGGGGGCCCGGGGCACAGATACGCAGTATTTT.

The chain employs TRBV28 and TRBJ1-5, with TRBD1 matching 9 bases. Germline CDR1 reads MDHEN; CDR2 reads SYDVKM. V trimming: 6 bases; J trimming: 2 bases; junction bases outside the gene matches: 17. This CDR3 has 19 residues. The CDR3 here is CASRITLGTGRLGNQPQHF. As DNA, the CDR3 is TGTGCCAGCAGGATTACCTTGGGGACAGGGAGGTTGGGCAATCAGCCCCAGCATTTT. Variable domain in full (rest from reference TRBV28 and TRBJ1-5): DVKVTQSSRYLVKRTGEKVFLECVQDMDHENMFWYRQDPGLGLRLIYFSYDVKMKEKGDIPEGYSVSREKKERFSLILESASTNQTSMYLCASRITLGTGRLGNQPQHFGDGTRLSIL.

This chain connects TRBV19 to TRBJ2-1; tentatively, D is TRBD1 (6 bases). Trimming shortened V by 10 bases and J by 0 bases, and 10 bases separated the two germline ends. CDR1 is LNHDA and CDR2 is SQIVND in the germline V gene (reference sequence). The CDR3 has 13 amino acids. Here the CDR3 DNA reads TGTGCCACAGGGGTTAGCTCCTACAATGAGCAGTTCTTC. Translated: CATGVSSYNEQFF.

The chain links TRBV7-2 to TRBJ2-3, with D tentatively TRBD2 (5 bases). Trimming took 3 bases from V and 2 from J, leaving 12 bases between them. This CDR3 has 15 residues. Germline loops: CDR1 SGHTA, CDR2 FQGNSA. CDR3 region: CASSLTDLPTDTQYF. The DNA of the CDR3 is TGTGCCAGCAGCTTGACGGACTTGCCCACAGATACGCAGTATTTT.

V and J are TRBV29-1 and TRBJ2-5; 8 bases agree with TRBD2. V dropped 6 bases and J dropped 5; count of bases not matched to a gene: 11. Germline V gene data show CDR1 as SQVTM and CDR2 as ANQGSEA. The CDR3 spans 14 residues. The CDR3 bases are TGCAGCGTCGGTCGCGGGGGGAGGTGGGAGACCCAGTACTTC. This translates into CSVGRGGRWETQYF.

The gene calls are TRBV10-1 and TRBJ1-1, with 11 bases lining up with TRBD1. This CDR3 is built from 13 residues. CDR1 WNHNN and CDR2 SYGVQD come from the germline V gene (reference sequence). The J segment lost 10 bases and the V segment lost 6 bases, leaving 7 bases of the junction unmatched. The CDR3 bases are TGCGCCAGCAGCCTCCGGGACAGGGGGACAGCTTTCTTT. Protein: CASSLRDRGTAFF.